The T cell receptor (beta chain) described here comes from a study of cytomegalovirus exposure and HLA in healthy donors. It was with 60 Vbeta and 13 Jbeta primers that the PCR ran. Clones were read by immunoSEQ multiplex PCR, and TCRdb kept only the in-frame ones, dropping some. Found here are 130,000 to 150,000 clones, 79% of them singletons; the top ten hold more than 0.95%. This CDR3 is 17 amino acids long. Trimming at V came to 5 bases and at J to 2 bases, leaving 12 bases not matched to a gene. The germline V gene has CDR1 MNHEY and CDR2 SMNVEV (reference sequence). This TCR came from a man between 18 and 29 years old in good health and CMV-seronegative. The sequenced sample was PBMCs. The chain carries TRBV27 and TRBJ1-5; 7 bases match TRBD1. CDR3 DNA: TGTGCCAGCAGTCAAATCCTTAGGGGGCGCGGCAATCAGCCCCAGCATTTT. The encoded protein is CASSQILRGRGNQPQHF.